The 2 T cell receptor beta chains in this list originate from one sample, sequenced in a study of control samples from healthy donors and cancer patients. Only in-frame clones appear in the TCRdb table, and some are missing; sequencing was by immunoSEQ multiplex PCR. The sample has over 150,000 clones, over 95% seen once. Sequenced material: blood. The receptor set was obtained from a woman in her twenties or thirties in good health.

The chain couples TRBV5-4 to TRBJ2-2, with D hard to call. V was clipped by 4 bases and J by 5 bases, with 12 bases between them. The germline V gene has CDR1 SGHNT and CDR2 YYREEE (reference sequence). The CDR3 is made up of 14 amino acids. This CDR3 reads CASSHTATTGELFF. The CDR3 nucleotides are TGTGCCAGCAGCCACACCGCCACGACCGGGGAGCTGTTTTTT.

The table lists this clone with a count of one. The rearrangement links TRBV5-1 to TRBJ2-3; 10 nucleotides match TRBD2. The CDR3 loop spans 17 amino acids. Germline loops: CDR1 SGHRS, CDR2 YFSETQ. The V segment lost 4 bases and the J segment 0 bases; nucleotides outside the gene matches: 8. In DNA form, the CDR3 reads TGCGCCAGCAGCCCCCGGCTAGCGGGAGCAAGCACAGATACGCAGTATTTT. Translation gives CASSPRLAGASTDTQYF. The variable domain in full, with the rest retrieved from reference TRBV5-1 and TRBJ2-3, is KAGVTQTPRYLIKTRGQQVTLSCSPISGHRSVSWYQQTPGQGLQFLFEYFSETQRNKGNFPGRFSGRQFSNSRSEMNVSTLELGDSALYLCASSPRLAGASTDTQYFGPGTRLTVL.